These T cell receptor beta chains were read from a single sample in a study of shared clonotypes between healthy human individuals. Generated by immunoSEQ multiplex PCR, the TCRdb table keeps only in-frame clones and is missing some. The sample has approximately 980,000 clones; approximately 80% are singletons. Sequenced sample: memory CD4+ T cells sorted from blood. These TCRs come from a man aged 18 to 29 in good health. Each CDR3 is given with its conserved first and last residue. The D gene is left open where the match is weak. Only part of the rows carry a size: once, few, many, or a class if the clone is expanded.

D,V,J,size,CDR3,DNA
.,TRBV28,TRBJ1-2,.,CASSPARHYGYTF,TGTGCCAGCAGCCCCGCCCGGCACTATGGCTACACCTTC
TRBD2,TRBV25-1,TRBJ2-3,.,CASSEAGGGTDTQYF,TGTGCCAGCAGTGAAGCGGGAGGTGGCACAGATACGCAGTATTTT
.,TRBV5-5,TRBJ1-3,.,CASSWDLRGSGNTIYF,TGTGCCAGCAGCTGGGACCTGAGGGGATCTGGAAACACCATATATTTT
.,TRBV21-1,TRBJ2-7,.,CASSKETGIYEQYF,TGTGCCAGCAGCAAAGAGACAGGGATCTACGAGCAGTACTTC
.,TRBV5-5,TRBJ1-2,once,CASSLQGEGYGYTF,TGTGCCAGCAGCTTGCAAGGGGAAGGCTATGGCTACACCTTC
.,TRBV5-8,TRBJ1-6,.,CASSPQTASNSPLHF,TGTGCCAGCAGCCCGCAGACGGCGTCTAATTCACCCCTCCACTTT
TRBD2,TRBV29-1,TRBJ2-2,.,CRPAGRVNTGELFF,TGCAGGCCTGCCGGGAGGGTAAACACCGGGGAGCTGTTTTTT
TRBD1,TRBV6-1,TRBJ1-5,.,CASRTTGGPNQPQHF,TGTGCCAGCAGAACCACAGGGGGTCCTAATCAGCCCCAGCATTTT
.,TRBV11-3,TRBJ2-5,once,CASSSDRETQYF,TGTGCCAGCAGCTCAGACAGAGAGACCCAGTACTTC
TRBD1,TRBV12-5,TRBJ2-3,.,CASGLVLGQATDTQYF,TGTGCTAGTGGTTTGGTACTGGGACAGGCCACAGATACGCAGTATTTT
TRBD2,TRBV6-6,TRBJ2-3,.,CATSSGSTDTQYF,TGTGCCACCTCTAGCGGGAGCACAGATACGCAGTATTTT
.,TRBV5-6,TRBJ2-7,.,CASSASGTAYEQYF,TGTGCCAGCAGCGCATCCGGGACTGCCTACGAGCAGTACTTC
.,TRBV28,TRBJ1-2,.,CASSWTVTYGYTF,TGTGCCAGCAGTTGGACAGTGACCTATGGCTACACCTTC
TRBD2,TRBV11-2,TRBJ2-1,once,CASSLRLAGTNEQFF,TGTGCCAGCAGCCTCAGACTAGCAGGAACCAATGAGCAGTTCTTC
.,TRBV2,TRBJ2-5,.,CASRINRRGQVRETQYF,TGTGCCAGCAGGATAAACCGGAGGGGGCAGGTCAGAGAGACCCAGTACTTC
.,TRBV29-1,TRBJ2-2,.,CSVELQGGTGELFF,TGCAGCGTTGAATTGCAGGGTGGCACCGGGGAGCTGTTTTTT
.,TRBV7-9,TRBJ1-1,.,CASKRMNTEAFF,TGTGCCAGCAAGAGGATGAACACTGAAGCTTTCTTT
.,TRBV6-1,TRBJ2-7,.,CGVSQGPYEQYF,TGTGGAGTATCCCAGGGGCCCTACGAGCAGTACTTC
.,TRBV5-1,TRBJ2-7,few,CASSVGGEQYF,TGCGCCAGCAGCGTCGGCGGCGAGCAGTACTTC
TRBD1,TRBV2,TRBJ1-5,few,CASMGTGINQPQHF,TGTGCCAGCATGGGGACAGGGATAAATCAGCCCCAGCATTTT
.,TRBV7-6,TRBJ2-7,.,CASSLPGPGEQYF,TGTGCCAGCAGCCTTCCTGGACCGGGGGAGCAGTACTTC
TRBD2,TRBV7-3,TRBJ2-5,.,CASSPSSGGRETQYF,TGTGCCAGCAGCCCGTCTAGCGGGGGGAGGGAGACCCAGTACTTC
.,TRBV5-4,TRBJ2-3,.,CASSLAGTSPDTQYF,TGTGCCAGCAGCTTGGCCGGGACTTCCCCAGATACGCAGTATTTT